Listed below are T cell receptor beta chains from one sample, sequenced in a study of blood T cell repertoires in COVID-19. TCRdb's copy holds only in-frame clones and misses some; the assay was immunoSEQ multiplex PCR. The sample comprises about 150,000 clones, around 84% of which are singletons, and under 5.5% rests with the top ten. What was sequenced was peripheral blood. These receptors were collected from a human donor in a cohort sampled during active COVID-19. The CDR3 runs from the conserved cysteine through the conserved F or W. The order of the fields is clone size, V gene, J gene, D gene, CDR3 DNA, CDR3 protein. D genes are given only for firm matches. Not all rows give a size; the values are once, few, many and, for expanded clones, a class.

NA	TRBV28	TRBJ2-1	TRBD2	TGTGCCAGCAGATCAGACGAGGGACTAGCGGGGGGGATCTCCTACAATGAGCAGTTCTTC	CASRSDEGLAGGISYNEQFF
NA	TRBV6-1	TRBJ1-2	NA	TGTGCCAGCAGTGAAGCGGGGGTCGGTAGAGGGGGTGGCTATGGCTACACCTTC	CASSEAGVGRGGGYGYTF
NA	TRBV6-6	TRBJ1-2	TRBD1	TGTGCCAGCAGCTCCGGGACAGCCAACCGATTCTATGGCTACACCTTC	CASSSGTANRFYGYTF
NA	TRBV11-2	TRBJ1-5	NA	TGTGCCAGCAGCCCCTTCGGGGGGAATCAGCCCCAGCATTTT	CASSPFGGNQPQHF
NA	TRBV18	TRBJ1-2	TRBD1	TGTGCCAGCTCTACGGGACCACAGGGGGCATCGGGCTACACCTTC	CASSTGPQGASGYTF
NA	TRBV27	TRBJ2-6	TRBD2	TGTGCCAGCAGTGAGGCTAGCGGAGGCTCTGGGGCCAACGTCCTGACTTTC	CASSEASGGSGANVLTF
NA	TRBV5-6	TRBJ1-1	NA	TGTGCCAGCAGCTCGGGGGGAATGGGCACTGAAGCTTTCTTT	CASSSGGMGTEAFF
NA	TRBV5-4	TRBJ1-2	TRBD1	TGTGCCAGCAGCTACGGACAGGGTAGCTATGGCTACACCTTC	CASSYGQGSYGYTF
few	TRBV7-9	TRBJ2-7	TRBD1	TGTGCCAGCAGCTTAGGGGGACAGGGCCGACCGAAGCAGTACTTC	CASSLGGQGRPKQYF
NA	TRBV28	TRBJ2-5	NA	TGTGCCAGCAGATCAACCGGGGGACAAGAGACCCAGTACTTC	CASRSTGGQETQYF
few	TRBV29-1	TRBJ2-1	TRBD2	TGCAGCGTCGCCCCTAGCGGGGGCCTCAATGAGCAGTTCTTC	CSVAPSGGLNEQFF
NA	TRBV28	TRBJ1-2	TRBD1	TGTGCCAGCAGACAGGGGGCGGACTATGGCTACACCTTC	CASRQGADYGYTF
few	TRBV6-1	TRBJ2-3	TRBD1	TGTGCCAGCAGTGAAGCTTTAGGGGACAGGAGCACAGATACGCAGTATTTT	CASSEALGDRSTDTQYF
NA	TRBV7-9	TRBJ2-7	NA	TGTGCCACCGACAACCCTCAGGGGCCCTACGAGCAGTACTTC	CATDNPQGPYEQYF
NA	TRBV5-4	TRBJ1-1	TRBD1	TGTGCCAGCAGCAAAGGGGGGACAGGGTTGTTTGAAGCTTTCTTT	CASSKGGTGLFEAFF
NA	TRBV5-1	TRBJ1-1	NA	TGCGCCAGCAGCTTGGAGGGAGTCGGGGAAGCTTTCTTT	CASSLEGVGEAFF
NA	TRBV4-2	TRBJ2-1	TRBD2	TGTGCCAGCAGCCAACAACCCCCAACTAGCGGGAGGGCCCACGAGCAGTTCTTC	CASSQQPPTSGRAHEQFF
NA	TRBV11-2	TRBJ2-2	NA	TGTGCCAGCAGCTTATTACCCGGCGAGGGCGGGGAGCTGTTTTTT	CASSLLPGEGGELFF
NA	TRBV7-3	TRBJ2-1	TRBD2	TGTGCCAGCAGCCAAACTAGCGGGGAGGCCTACAATGAGCAGTTCTTC	CASSQTSGEAYNEQFF
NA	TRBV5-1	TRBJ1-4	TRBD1	TGCGCCAGCAGCTTAGGGGACAGGGGAAATGAAAAACTGTTTTTT	CASSLGDRGNEKLFF
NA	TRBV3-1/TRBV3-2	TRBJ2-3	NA	TGTGCCAGCAGCACTCGAGGTACGCAGTATTTT	CASSTRGTQYF
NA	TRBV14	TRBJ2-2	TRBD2	TGTGCCAGCAGCCTGCGGCGGGCTAGCGGGCTCGGGAACACCGGGGAGCTGTTTTTT	CASSLRRASGLGNTGELFF
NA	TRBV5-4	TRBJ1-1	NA	TGTGCCAGCAGCTCTCCGGGACACGTGAACACTGAAGCTTTCTTT	CASSSPGHVNTEAFF
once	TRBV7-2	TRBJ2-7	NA	TGTGCCAGCAGCTTAAGGGTCGGACAGCTCCGCGAGCAGTACTTC	CASSLRVGQLREQYF
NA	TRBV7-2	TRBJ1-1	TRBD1	TGTGCCAGCAGCCCTCAAACAGGGGGGATTGAAGCTTTCTTT	CASSPQTGGIEAFF
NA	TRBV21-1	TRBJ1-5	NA	TGTGCCAGCAGAAAACAGGGGAGCAATCAGCCCCAGCATTTT	CASRKQGSNQPQHF
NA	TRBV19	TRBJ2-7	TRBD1	TGTGCCAGTAGTAGGGGACAGGGGGACGAGCAGTACTTC	CASSRGQGDEQYF
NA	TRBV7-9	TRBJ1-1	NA	TGTGCCAGCAGCTTCGGACAGCCCAACACTGAAGCTTTCTTT	CASSFGQPNTEAFF
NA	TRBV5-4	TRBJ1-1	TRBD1	TGTGCCAGCAGGTCTTTGGACAGGGTAAATACTGAAGCTTTCTTT	CASRSLDRVNTEAFF
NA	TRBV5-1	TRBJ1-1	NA	TGCGCCAGCAGCGAGCAGGGTGGGAACACTGAAGCTTTCTTT	CASSEQGGNTEAFF
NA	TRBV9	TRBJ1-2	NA	TGTGCCAGCAGCCCCCACGCGGGGGATTTTAGCTATGGCTACACCTTC	CASSPHAGDFSYGYTF